Below are 26 T cell receptor beta chains sequenced from a single sample in a study of cytomegalovirus exposure and HLA in healthy donors. PCR used 60 Vbeta primers and 13 Jbeta primers. Measured with immunoSEQ multiplex PCR; TCRdb has only the in-frame clones, and not every one. The sample yields over 200,000 clones, more than 85% seen once. The sample comprised PBMCs. The receptors derive from a woman aged 18-29 years in good health and CMV-seronegative.

With respect to this clone: This sample also contains other DNA sequences that code for the same CDR3. The rearrangement links TRBV5-6 to TRBJ2-1; unclear D gene. CDR1 and CDR2 (germline): SGHDT, YYEEEE. CDR3 length: 11 amino acids. Trimming cost V 7 bases and J 4 bases, with 6 bases left between them. The CDR3 is CASSSYNEQFF. CDR3 nucleotide sequence: TGTGCCAGCTCTAGTTACAATGAGCAGTTCTTC.

The chain couples TRBV6-4 to TRBJ1-5; D uncertain. Per germline, CDR1 MRHNA and CDR2 SNTAGT. Trimming removed 2 bases from V and 5 bases from J, with 7 bases in between. The CDR3 contains 13 residues. The CDR3 protein is CASSDGPHQPQHF. The CDR3 nucleotides read TGTGCCAGCAGTGACGGCCCCCATCAGCCCCAGCATTTT.

This clone showed up just once. CDR3 nucleotide sequence: TGTGCCAGCTCTCGCATCCGGGACCAGGGGTCACCCCTCCACTTT. It yields the protein CASSRIRDQGSPLHF. The chain couples TRBV9 to TRBJ1-6; TRBD1 is a possible D gene (6 bases). Trimming pared 7 bases from V and 10 bases from J, leaving 21 bases between. Germline values: CDR1 SGDLS, CDR2 YYNGEE. The CDR3 consists of 15 residues.

The genes are TRBV5-1 and TRBJ2-4; weak D call: TRBD2 (6 bases). V was clipped by 4 bases and J by 0 bases, with 20 bases between them. Per the germline V gene, CDR1 is SGHRS and CDR2 is YFSETQ. CDR3 length: 18 residues. Here the CDR3 DNA reads TGCGCCAGCAGCGAGAACAGGCCCGGGACTCTAGCCAAAAACATTCAGTACTTC. Its protein is CASSENRPGTLAKNIQYF.

The gene calls are TRBV7-9 and TRBJ1-2, with D perhaps TRBD1 (6 bases). Germline loops: CDR1 SEHNR, CDR2 FQNEAQ (reference sequence). CDR3 length: 14 residues. Deletions cut 5 bases from V and 3 bases from J, with 13 bases between. CDR3 amino acids: CASSPEGGYYGYTF. DNA for the CDR3: TGTGCCAGCAGCCCCGAAGGGGGATACTATGGCTACACCTTC.

Only a few counts were recorded for this clone. The chain combines TRBV15 with TRBJ2-1; TRBD2 might be the D (5 bases). The CDR3 length is 15 residues. The V gene's germline CDR1 is LNHNV and CDR2 YYDKDF (reference sequence). With 5 bases removed from V and 0 bases from J, the gap between germline ends came to 11 bases. This CDR3 reads CATSPSMSSYNEQFF. The DNA for the CDR3 is TGTGCCACCAGCCCTAGCATGAGCTCCTACAATGAGCAGTTCTTC.

In this sample, this clone turned up once. The CDR3 DNA sequence: TGCAGCGACCTACCCCGGGACAGAGCGTACAATGAGCAGTTCTTC. Its protein is CSDLPRDRAYNEQFF. The chain is built from TRBV29-1 and TRBJ2-1, with 7 positions matching TRBD1. Germline V lookup: CDR1 SQVTM, CDR2 ANQGSEA. The CDR3 loop spans 15 amino acids. Trimming took 7 bases from V and 4 from J; bases not matched to a gene: 13.

The chain links TRBV4-2 to TRBJ2-7, with 11 bases matching TRBD2. Trimming took 1 base from V and 6 from J; bases not matched to a gene: 5. The CDR3 sequence is 15 residues long. Germline V gene sequence: CDR1 LGHNA, CDR2 YNFKEQ. The CDR3 sequence: CASSQVLLAGVEQYF. In DNA, the CDR3 is TGTGCCAGCAGCCAAGTTTTACTAGCGGGAGTCGAGCAGTACTTC.

This clone occurred a few times. The rearrangement links TRBV5-8 to TRBJ2-7; D is ambiguous. The V gene's germline CDR1 is SGHTS and CDR2 YDEGEE. With 0 bases removed from V and 6 bases from J, the gap between germline ends came to 4 bases. This CDR3 contains 11 residues. The CDR3 nucleotides read TGTGCCAGCAGCTTGGACTCCGAGCAGTACTTC. Translation gives CASSLDSEQYF.

This chain links TRBV27 with TRBJ2-5; D might be TRBD1 (5 bases). The CDR3 is made up of 14 amino acids. Germline lookup yields CDR1 MNHEY and CDR2 SMNVEV (reference sequence). Trimming took 3 bases from V and 5 from J, leaving 13 bases between them. The CDR3 region is CASSLTVLGETQYF. The CDR3 DNA reads TGTGCCAGCAGTTTGACAGTCCTGGGGGAGACCCAGTACTTC.

The chain joins TRBV2 to TRBJ2-3; TRBD2 matches at 7 bases. Per the germline V gene, CDR1 is SNHLY and CDR2 is FYNNEI. The CDR3 has 14 residues. The J segment lost 4 bases and the V segment lost 0 bases, leaving 1 base of the junction unmatched. The CDR3 here is CASSEAGRADTQYF. CDR3 coding DNA: TGTGCCAGCAGTGAAGCTGGGAGGGCAGATACGCAGTATTTT.

The chain employs TRBV7-9 and TRBJ1-2, with 12 bases matching TRBD1. The ends lost 9 bases at V and 6 bases at J; junction bases unmatched: 11. Germline CDR1 reads SEHNR; CDR2 reads FQNEAQ (reference sequence). The CDR3 is 15 residues long. This CDR3 reads CASTGQGAPRDGYTF. The CDR3 coding sequence is TGTGCCAGTACGGGACAGGGGGCCCCTCGAGATGGCTACACCTTC.

The chain is built from TRBV12-5 and TRBJ1-1; D ambiguous. V lost 5 bases and J 5 bases, leaving 9 bases between the germline ends. In germline, CDR1 is LGHNT, CDR2 FRNRAP. This CDR3 is 12 amino acids long. The CDR3 sequence: CASGASLTEAFF. DNA of the CDR3: TGTGCTAGTGGTGCAAGCCTTACTGAAGCTTTCTTT.

This sequence joins TRBV4-1 and TRBJ2-4; 7 bases are a match to TRBD2. V was pared by 4 bases and J by 0 bases, with 6 bases of the junction left unmatched. Germline CDR1 MGHRA, CDR2 YSYEKL. CDR3 length: 16 amino acids. CDR3 loop: CASSPYTGGAKNIQYF. The DNA of the CDR3 is TGCGCCAGCAGCCCATACACGGGAGGAGCCAAAAACATTCAGTACTTC.

This clone was seen only once. The rearrangement links TRBV7-8 to TRBJ2-1; D unresolved. Looked up from germline, CDR1 is SGHVS and CDR2 is FQNEAQ. CDR3 length equals 13 residues. Trimming cost V 5 bases and J 4 bases, with 9 bases left between them. CDR3 loop: CASSPRVYNEQFF. The CDR3 region has the DNA TGTGCCAGCAGCCCCCGGGTTTACAATGAGCAGTTCTTC. Looking up the rest from reference TRBV7-8 and TRBJ2-1 gives the full variable domain: GAGVSQSPRYKVAKRGQDVALRCDPISGHVSLFWYQQALGQGPEFLTYFQNEAQLDKSGLPSDRFFAERPEGSVSTLKIQRTQQEDSAVYLCASSPRVYNEQFFGPGTRLTVL.

The chain carries TRBV5-1 and TRBJ2-1; D perhaps matches TRBD1 (5 bases). Trimming took 0 bases from V and 4 from J, leaving 11 bases between them. Per the germline V gene, CDR1 is SGHRS and CDR2 is YFSETQ. The CDR3 totals 15 residues. CDR3 protein: CASSLVGEEYNEQFF. CDR3 DNA: TGCGCCAGCAGCTTGGTAGGGGAAGAGTACAATGAGCAGTTCTTC.

The CDR3 protein is CASSGDRNNQPQHF. The CDR3 region has the DNA TGTGCCAGCTCGGGGGACAGAAACAATCAGCCCCAGCATTTT. This sequence joins TRBV18 and TRBJ1-5, with TRBD1 identical over 7 bases. The CDR3 has 14 residues. V lost 6 bases to trimming and J lost 3 bases; unmatched junction nucleotides: 5. The germline CDR1 and CDR2 sequences are KGHSH and LQKENI.

This chain joins TRBV6-1 and TRBJ2-7, with D unresolved. Trimming stripped 2 bases from V and 0 bases from J, with 8 bases between. The CDR3 is 14 amino acids. Germline V gene sequence: CDR1 MNHNS, CDR2 SASEGT. The CDR3 DNA reads TGTGCCAGCAGTGAATTGTACAGCTCCTACGAGCAGTACTTC. It specifies CASSELYSSYEQYF.

The J gene is TRBJ2-7, the V gene TRBV5-5; TRBD1 is a possible D gene (6 bases). V gave up 7 bases and J gave up 5 bases, with 19 bases separating them. The CDR3 runs 14 residues. Germline V gene data show CDR1 as SGHKS and CDR2 as YYEKEE (reference sequence). The CDR3 nucleotides are TGTGCCAGCGCAGCTTATCAGGGGTCCGACGAGCAGTACTTC. Protein product: CASAAYQGSDEQYF. The full variable domain, rest sourced from reference TRBV5-5 and TRBJ2-7, is DAGVTQSPTHLIKTRGQQVTLRCSPISGHKSVSWYQQVLGQGPQFIFQYYEKEERGRGNFPDRFSARQFPNYSSELNVNALLLGDSALYLCASAAYQGSDEQYFGPGTRLTVT.

The chain recombines TRBV6-4 with TRBJ1-2; unclear D gene. The CDR3 runs to 14 residues. CDR1 and CDR2 (germline): MRHNA, SNTAGT. V was cut by 4 bases and J by 4 bases, with 13 bases left in between. The DNA for the CDR3 is TGTGCCAGCAGTGTATCCGGGAGCGGCTATGGCTACACCTTC. Residues: CASSVSGSGYGYTF.

This clone has just a few counts. V usage is TRBV6-1 and J usage is TRBJ1-1; 7 bases fit TRBD1. The V gene's germline CDR1 is MNHNS and CDR2 SASEGT. With 5 bases clipped from V and 4 bases from J, the junction kept 7 bases outside the gene matches. CDR3 length: 14 residues. The CDR3 spells CASSFYRGGTEAFF. CDR3 nucleotides: TGTGCCAGCAGTTTTTACAGGGGAGGCACTGAAGCTTTCTTT.

The rearrangement joins TRBV4-3 to TRBJ1-2; 7 nucleotides agree with TRBD1. Germline lookup yields CDR1 LGHNA and CDR2 YSLEER. Trimming at V came to 4 bases and at J to 6 bases, leaving 8 bases not matched to a gene. The CDR3 is 14 residues long. The CDR3 DNA sequence: TGCGCCAGCAGCCGAGGCGACAGGGAGCATGGCTACACCTTC. It translates to CASSRGDREHGYTF.

The gene calls are TRBV4-1 and TRBJ2-5; the match to TRBD1 covers 10 bases. The J call is in doubt because the DNA end fits TRBJ2-7 better. Per the germline V gene, CDR1 is MGHRA and CDR2 is YSYEKL. The CDR3 is 16 residues long. For the CDR3, the DNA is TGCGCCAGCAGCCAAGTCCTGGGACAGGGGACCTACGAGCAGTACTTC. Translated: CASSQVLGQGTYEQYF.

This chain uses TRBV27 with TRBJ1-5; 7 nucleotides line up with TRBD1. The CDR3 contains 14 residues. Germline values: CDR1 MNHEY, CDR2 SMNVEV (reference sequence). After removal of 7 bases from V and 3 bases from J, the junction contained 6 bases not matched to a gene. CDR3: CASKSGQHNQPQHF. The CDR3 nucleotides read TGTGCCAGCAAATCGGGACAGCACAATCAGCCCCAGCATTTT.

This chain connects TRBV27 to TRBJ2-5; possibly TRBD1 for D (7 bases). The J call may be in error: the DNA end matches TRBJ2-7 better. In germline, CDR1 is MNHEY, CDR2 SMNVEV (reference sequence). There are 12 residues in the CDR3. The CDR3 here is CASGQGGYEQYF. The CDR3 DNA is TGTGCCAGCGGGCAGGGGGGATACGAGCAGTACTTC.

This chain connects TRBV7-2 to TRBJ1-6; TRBD1 aligns across 7 bases. J gave up 6 bases and V 5 bases, and 4 bases lay outside the gene matches. Germline-derived CDR1 and CDR2 are SGHTA and FQGNSA. The CDR3 length is 14 residues. The DNA of the CDR3 is TGTGCCAGCAGCCTAAACAGGGGTAATTCACCCCTCCACTTT. This gives the protein CASSLNRGNSPLHF.